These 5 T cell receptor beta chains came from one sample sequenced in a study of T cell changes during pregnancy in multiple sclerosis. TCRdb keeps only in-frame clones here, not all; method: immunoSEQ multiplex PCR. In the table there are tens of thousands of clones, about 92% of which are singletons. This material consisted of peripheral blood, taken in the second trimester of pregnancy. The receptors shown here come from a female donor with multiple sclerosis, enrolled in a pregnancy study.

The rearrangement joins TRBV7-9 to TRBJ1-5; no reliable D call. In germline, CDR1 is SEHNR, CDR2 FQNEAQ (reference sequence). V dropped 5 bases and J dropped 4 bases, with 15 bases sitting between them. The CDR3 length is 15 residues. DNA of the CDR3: TGTGCCAGCAGCCCCCCGGGGATCGGGAATCAGCCCCAGCATTTT. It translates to CASSPPGIGNQPQHF.

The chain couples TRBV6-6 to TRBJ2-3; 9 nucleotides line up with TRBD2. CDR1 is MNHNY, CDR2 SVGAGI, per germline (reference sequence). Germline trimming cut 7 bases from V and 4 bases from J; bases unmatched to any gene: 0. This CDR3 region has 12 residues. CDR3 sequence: CASTSGADTQYF. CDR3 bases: TGTGCCAGCACTAGCGGGGCAGATACGCAGTATTTT.

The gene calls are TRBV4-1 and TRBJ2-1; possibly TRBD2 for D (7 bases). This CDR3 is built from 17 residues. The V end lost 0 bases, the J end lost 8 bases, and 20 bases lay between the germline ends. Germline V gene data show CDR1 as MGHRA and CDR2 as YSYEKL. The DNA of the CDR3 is TGCGCCAGCAGCCAAGATGCGACGGCGGGGGCTAAGGATGAGCAGTTCTTC. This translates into CASSQDATAGAKDEQFF.

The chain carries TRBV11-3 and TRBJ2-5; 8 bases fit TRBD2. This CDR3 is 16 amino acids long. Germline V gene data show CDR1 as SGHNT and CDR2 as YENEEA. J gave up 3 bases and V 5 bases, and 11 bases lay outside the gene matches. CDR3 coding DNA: TGTGCCAGCAGCCCCGACTCCCTGCGGGGGGAAGAGACCCAGTACTTC. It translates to CASSPDSLRGEETQYF.

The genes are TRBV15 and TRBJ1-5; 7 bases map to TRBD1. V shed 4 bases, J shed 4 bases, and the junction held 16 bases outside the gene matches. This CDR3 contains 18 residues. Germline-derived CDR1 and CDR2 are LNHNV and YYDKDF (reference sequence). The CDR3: CATSMNLPGDSPNQPQHF. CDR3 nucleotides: TGTGCCACCAGCATGAACTTACCCGGGGACAGCCCGAATCAGCCCCAGCATTTT.